This T cell receptor (beta chain) emerged from a study of cytomegalovirus exposure and HLA in healthy donors. Study overall: Ancestry clustering placed roughly four fifths of roughly 410 genotyped donors in the Caucasian-associated cluster. Notes on the study in general: In a later analysis, donors in an Asian-associated ancestry cluster reportedly had fewer N-insertions in productive TCRs than the cohort mean. In a later analysis, across HLA loci, associated TCR counts were highest for DRB1, lowest for HLA-C. Usually a TCR sequence was rare, but some public TCRs were found in many donors.

PCR involved 60 Vbeta and 13 Jbeta primers. Clones were sequenced by immunoSEQ multiplex PCR, and TCRdb holds only the in-frame ones, with some missing. This table holds just over 150,000 clones, approximately 70% found once. This clone was seen once. What it binds is not known. The sequenced sample was PBMCs. The receptor was derived from a man aged 35-49 years in good health and CMV-seropositive.

CDR3 DNA: TGTGCCACTCGGCGGGGGGGGGAAGCAGATACGCAGTATTTT. Encoded protein: CATRRGGEADTQYF. This sequence joins TRBV5-4 and TRBJ2-3; TRBD2 aligns across 9 bases. The CDR3 has 14 residues. J gave up 4 bases and V 9 bases, and 9 bases lay outside the gene matches. Looked up from germline, CDR1 is SGHNT and CDR2 is YYREEE (reference sequence).